Each of the 13 T cell receptor beta chains below was sequenced from the same sample in a study of blood T cells in healthy people across ages. Alongside a J-beta primer mix, a sample-barcoded 5' primer served in a second PCR lasting about 6 to 11 cycles. From the 5' RACE reads, TCRdb called clonotypes with MiXCR, one entry per CDR3 protein. The table lists about 780,000 distinct CDR3 sequences, about 46% of them singletons. Material: blood. The receptors here all came from a man at least 80 years old in good health.

The table lists this clonotype with a few counts. The gene calls are TRBV6-2 or TRBV6-3 and TRBJ1-5, with D unclear. Germline V gene lookup returns CDR1 MNHEY and CDR2 SVGEGT. V was shortened by 6 bases and J by 7 bases, with 13 bases between the two germline ends. The CDR3 runs 13 residues. The CDR3 loop is CASRSGTQQPQHF. DNA for the CDR3: TGTGCCAGCAGATCGGGTACCCAACAGCCCCAGCATTTT.

The J gene is TRBJ2-7, the V gene TRBV7-2; D is ambiguous. The CDR3 has 16 amino acids. Germline CDR1 SGHTA, CDR2 FQGNSA. The V and J ends lost 2 bases and 3 bases respectively, with 17 bases between them. CDR3 loop: CASSLKAAKSYYEQYF. CDR3 in DNA: TGTGCCAGCAGCTTAAAGGCGGCCAAGAGTTACTACGAGCAGTACTTC.

The genes are TRBV7-9 and TRBJ1-6, with 7 bases that match TRBD1. The V and J ends lost 5 bases and 6 bases, in that order; junction bases with no gene match: 7. The CDR3 length is 15 residues. In germline, CDR1 is SEHNR, CDR2 FQNEAQ (reference sequence). The CDR3 DNA reads as TGTGCCAGCAGCGCCAGACAGGGTGGTAATTCACCCCTCCACTTT. It yields the protein CASSARQGGNSPLHF.

The chain combines TRBV7-2 with TRBJ2-7; 9 nucleotides agree with TRBD1. The CDR3 is 15 amino acids. After removal of 4 bases from V and 3 bases from J, the junction contained 7 bases not matched to a gene. Germline V gene lookup returns CDR1 SGHTA and CDR2 FQGNSA. CDR3 nucleotides: TGTGCCAGCAGCTCTTACGGGACAGGGATCTACGAGCAGTACTTC. It encodes CASSSYGTGIYEQYF.

The gene calls are TRBV30 and TRBJ2-1; D call uncertain. The CDR3 extends over 11 amino acids. V gave up 1 base and J gave up 12 bases, with 10 bases separating them. Germline V CDR1 and CDR2: GTSNPN, SVGIG (reference sequence). DNA of the CDR3: TGTGCCTGGAGTGGTGCGGCTACGCAGTTCTTC. This translates into CAWSGAATQFF.

The rearrangement links TRBV5-1 to TRBJ2-2; D may correspond to TRBD1 or TRBD2 (5 bases each). The V and J ends lost 0 bases and 4 bases respectively, with 13 bases between them. Germline lookup yields CDR1 SGHRS and CDR2 YFSETQ. The CDR3 totals 16 residues. The CDR3 nucleotides are TGCGCCAGCAGCTTGGATAGCCCAGGGAGCACCGGGGAGCTGTTTTTT. Its protein is CASSLDSPGSTGELFF.

CDR3 region: CSARGPGTDYEQYF. DNA of the CDR3: TGCAGTGCTAGAGGGCCGGGGACAGACTACGAGCAGTACTTC. This sequence joins TRBV20-1 and TRBJ2-7; the match to TRBD1 covers 7 bases. The CDR3 loop spans 14 amino acids. Germline V gene sequence: CDR1 DFQATT, CDR2 SNEGSKA (reference sequence). Trimming at V came to 1 base and at J to 3 bases, leaving 6 bases not matched to a gene.

CDR3 region: CASRPGQGQSGETQYF. CDR3 nucleotide sequence: TGTGCCAGCAGACCGGGACAGGGTCAGAGCGGAGAGACCCAGTACTTC. The chain uses TRBV6-6 and TRBJ2-5; 9 bases agree with TRBD1. Unmatched junction bases numbered 12, after V lost 6 bases and J lost 4 bases. The germline gives CDR1 MNHNY, CDR2 SVGAGI (reference sequence). CDR3 size: 16 residues.

This clonotype was counted between two and nine times. The V call is TRBV7-8, the J call TRBJ2-1, with a weak D call TRBD1 (6 bases). Looked up from germline, CDR1 is SGHVS and CDR2 is FQNEAQ. The germline V and J ends were trimmed by 5 bases and 8 bases, with 16 bases remaining between them. The CDR3 has 14 amino acids. CDR3 loop: CASSGRTADDEQFF. CDR3 in DNA: TGTGCCAGCAGCGGCCGGACAGCAGACGATGAGCAGTTCTTC.

This chain uses TRBV12-3 or TRBV12-4 with TRBJ2-2; D gene unclear. Trimming took off 7 bases at V and 1 base at J, with 7 bases between the two ends. The CDR3 spans 13 residues. CDR3: CASIWGNTGELFF. DNA of the CDR3: TGTGCCAGCATCTGGGGGAACACCGGGGAGCTGTTTTTT.

The chain combines TRBV10-3 with TRBJ2-7; TRBD2 aligns across 8 bases. The ends lost 2 bases at V and 3 bases at J; junction bases unmatched: 3. Germline lookup yields CDR1 ENHRY and CDR2 SYGVKD. The CDR3 is made up of 14 amino acids. The CDR3 loop reads CAISEIGRGYEQYF. The CDR3 DNA follows: TGTGCCATCAGTGAGATCGGGAGGGGCTACGAGCAGTACTTC.

As for this clonotype: At one end the junction does not follow the germline gene, possibly because of a read error. The gene calls are TRBV20-1 and TRBJ2-1, with 7 bases aligning to TRBD2. The better agreement between TRBJ2-7 and the DNA end casts doubt on the J call. This CDR3 spans 15 amino acids. CDR1 is DFQATT, CDR2 SNEGSKA, per germline (reference sequence). The CDR3, as DNA: TGCAGTGCTAGTGTTCCGGGAGGAGTGTCCTATGAGCAGTACTTC. Residues: CSASVPGGVSYEQYF.

The rearrangement uses TRBV7-2 and TRBJ2-1; 7 nucleotides align to TRBD1. V lost 2 bases and J lost 7; bases outside the gene matches: 5. This CDR3 is 14 amino acids long. Germline CDR1 is SGHTA and CDR2 is FQGNSA. The CDR3 sequence is CASSLIAGGNEQFF. CDR3 coding DNA: TGTGCCAGCAGCTTAATCGCAGGGGGTAATGAGCAGTTCTTC.